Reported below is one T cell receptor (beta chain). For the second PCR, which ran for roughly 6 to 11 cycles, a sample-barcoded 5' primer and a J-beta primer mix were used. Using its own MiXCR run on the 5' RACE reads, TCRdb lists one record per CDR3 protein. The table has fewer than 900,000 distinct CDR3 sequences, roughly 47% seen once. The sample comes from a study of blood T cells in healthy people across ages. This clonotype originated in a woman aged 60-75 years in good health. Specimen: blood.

CDR3 coding DNA: TGTGCCAGCAAACAAGGGACAAGTGAAGCTTTCTTT. Translation: CASKQGTSEAFF. V usage is TRBV12-3 or TRBV12-4 and J usage is TRBJ1-1; D is perhaps TRBD1 (6 bases). There are 12 residues in the CDR3. The V end was cut by 7 bases, the J end by 7 bases, with 13 bases between.